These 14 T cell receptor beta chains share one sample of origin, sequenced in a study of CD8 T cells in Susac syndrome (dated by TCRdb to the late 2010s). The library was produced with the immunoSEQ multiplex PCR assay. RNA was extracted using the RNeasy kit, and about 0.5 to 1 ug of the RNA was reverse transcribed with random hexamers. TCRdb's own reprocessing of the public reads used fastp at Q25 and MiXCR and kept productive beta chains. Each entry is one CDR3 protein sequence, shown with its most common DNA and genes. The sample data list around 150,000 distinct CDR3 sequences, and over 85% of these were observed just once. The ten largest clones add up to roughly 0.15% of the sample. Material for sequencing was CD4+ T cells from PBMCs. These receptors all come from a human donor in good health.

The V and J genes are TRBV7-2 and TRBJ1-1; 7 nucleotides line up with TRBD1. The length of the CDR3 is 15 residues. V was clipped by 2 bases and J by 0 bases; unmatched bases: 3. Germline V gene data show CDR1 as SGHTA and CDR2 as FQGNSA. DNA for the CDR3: TGTGCCAGCAGCTTAAAAGACAGGGTGAACACTGAAGCTTTCTTT. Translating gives CASSLKDRVNTEAFF.

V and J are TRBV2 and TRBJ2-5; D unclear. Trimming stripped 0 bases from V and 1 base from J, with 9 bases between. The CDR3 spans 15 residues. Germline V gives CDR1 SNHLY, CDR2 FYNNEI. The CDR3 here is CASSEAGNPQETQYF. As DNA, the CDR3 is TGTGCCAGCAGTGAAGCAGGGAACCCCCAAGAGACCCAGTACTTC.

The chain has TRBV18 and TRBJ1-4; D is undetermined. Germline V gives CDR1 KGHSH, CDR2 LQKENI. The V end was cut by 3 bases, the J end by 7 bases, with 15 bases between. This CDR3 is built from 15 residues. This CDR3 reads CASSPRGQLGEKLFF. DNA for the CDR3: TGTGCCAGCTCACCTCGAGGTCAGCTGGGTGAAAAACTGTTTTTT.

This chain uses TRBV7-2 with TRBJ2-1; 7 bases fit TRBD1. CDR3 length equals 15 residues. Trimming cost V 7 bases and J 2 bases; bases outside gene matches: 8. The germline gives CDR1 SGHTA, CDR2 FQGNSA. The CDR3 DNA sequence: TGTGCCAGCATCGCCTCGAGGGGGCCCTACAATGAGCAGTTCTTC. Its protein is CASIASRGPYNEQFF.

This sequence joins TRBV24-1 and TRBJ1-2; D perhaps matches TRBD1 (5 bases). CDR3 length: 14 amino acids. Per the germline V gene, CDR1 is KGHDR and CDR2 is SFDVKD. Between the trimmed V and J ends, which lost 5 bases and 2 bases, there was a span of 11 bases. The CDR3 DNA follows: TGTGCCACCAGTGGCCCGACAGTGAACTATGGCTACACCTTC. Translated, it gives CATSGPTVNYGYTF.

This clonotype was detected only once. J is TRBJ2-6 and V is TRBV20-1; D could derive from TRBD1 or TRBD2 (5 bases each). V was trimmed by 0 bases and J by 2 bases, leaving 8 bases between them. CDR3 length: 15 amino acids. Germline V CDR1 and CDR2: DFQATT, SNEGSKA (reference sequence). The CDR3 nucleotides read TGCAGTGCTAGAGATGTGGGGGCTGGGGCCAACGTCCTGACTTTC. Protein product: CSARDVGAGANVLTF.

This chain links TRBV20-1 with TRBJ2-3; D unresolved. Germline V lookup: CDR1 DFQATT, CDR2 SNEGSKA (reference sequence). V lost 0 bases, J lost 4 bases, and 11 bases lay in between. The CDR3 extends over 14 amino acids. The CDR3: CSARDPGRPDTQYF. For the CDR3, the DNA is TGCAGTGCTAGAGACCCCGGGCGCCCAGATACGCAGTATTTT.

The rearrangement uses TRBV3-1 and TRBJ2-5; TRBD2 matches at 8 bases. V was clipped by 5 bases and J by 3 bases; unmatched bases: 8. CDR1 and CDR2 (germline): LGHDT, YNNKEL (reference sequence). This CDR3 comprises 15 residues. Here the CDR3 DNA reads TGTGCCAGCAGCGAGTACACTAGCGGAGAAGAGACCCAGTACTTC. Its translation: CASSEYTSGEETQYF.

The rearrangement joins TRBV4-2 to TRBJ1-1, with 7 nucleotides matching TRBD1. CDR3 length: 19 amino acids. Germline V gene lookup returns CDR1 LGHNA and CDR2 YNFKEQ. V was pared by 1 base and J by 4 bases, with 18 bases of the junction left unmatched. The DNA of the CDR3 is TGTGCCAGCAGCCAAGTTACACAGGGGCTGTGGAGCAGGGGCACTGAAGCTTTCTTT. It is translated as CASSQVTQGLWSRGTEAFF.

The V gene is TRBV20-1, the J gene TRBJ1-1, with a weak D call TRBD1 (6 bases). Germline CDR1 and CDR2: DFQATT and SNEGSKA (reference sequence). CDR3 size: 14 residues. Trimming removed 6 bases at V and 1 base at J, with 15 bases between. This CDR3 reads CSATLRGGNTEAFF. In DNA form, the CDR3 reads TGCAGTGCCACCTTACGAGGGGGGAACACTGAAGCTTTCTTT.

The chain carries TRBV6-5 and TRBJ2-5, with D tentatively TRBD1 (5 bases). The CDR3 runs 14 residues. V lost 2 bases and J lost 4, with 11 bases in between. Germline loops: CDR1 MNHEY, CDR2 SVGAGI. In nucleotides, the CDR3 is TGTGCCAGCAGTTACCAGGGTGCCCCAGAGACCCAGTACTTC. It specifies CASSYQGAPETQYF.

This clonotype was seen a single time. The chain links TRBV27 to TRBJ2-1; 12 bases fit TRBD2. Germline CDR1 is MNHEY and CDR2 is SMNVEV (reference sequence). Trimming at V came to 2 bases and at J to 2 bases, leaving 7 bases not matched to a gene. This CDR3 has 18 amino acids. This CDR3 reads CASSLTLAGGPAYNEQFF. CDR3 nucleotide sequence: TGTGCCAGCAGTTTAACGCTAGCGGGGGGGCCGGCCTACAATGAGCAGTTCTTC.

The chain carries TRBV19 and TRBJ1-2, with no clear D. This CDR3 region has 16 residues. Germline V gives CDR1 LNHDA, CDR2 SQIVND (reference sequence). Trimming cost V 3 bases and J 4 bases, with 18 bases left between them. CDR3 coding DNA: TGTGCCAGTAGTATCTGGCAGACTCCCGGAATCTATGGCTACACCTTC. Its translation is CASSIWQTPGIYGYTF.

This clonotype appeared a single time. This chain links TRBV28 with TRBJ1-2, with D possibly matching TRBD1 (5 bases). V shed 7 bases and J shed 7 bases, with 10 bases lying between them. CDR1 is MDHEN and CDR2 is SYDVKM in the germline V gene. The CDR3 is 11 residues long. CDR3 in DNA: TGTGCCAGCACCTTGGGGGGTGGCTACACCTTC. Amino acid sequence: CASTLGGGYTF.